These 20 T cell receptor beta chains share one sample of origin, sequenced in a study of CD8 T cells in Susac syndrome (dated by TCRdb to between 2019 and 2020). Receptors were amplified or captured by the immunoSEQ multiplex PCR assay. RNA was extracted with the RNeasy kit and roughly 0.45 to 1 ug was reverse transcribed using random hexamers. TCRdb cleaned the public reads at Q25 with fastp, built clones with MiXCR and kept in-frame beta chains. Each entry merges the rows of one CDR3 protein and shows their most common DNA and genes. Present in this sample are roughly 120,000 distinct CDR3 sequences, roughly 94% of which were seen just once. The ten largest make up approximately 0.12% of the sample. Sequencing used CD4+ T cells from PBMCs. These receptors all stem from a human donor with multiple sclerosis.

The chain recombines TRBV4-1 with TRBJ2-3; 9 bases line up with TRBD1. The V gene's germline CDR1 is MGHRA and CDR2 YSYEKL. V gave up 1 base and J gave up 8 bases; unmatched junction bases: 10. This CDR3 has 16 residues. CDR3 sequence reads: CASSQVPGQGIVTQYF. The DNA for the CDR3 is TGCGCCAGCAGCCAAGTCCCGGGACAGGGCATTGTTACGCAGTATTTT.

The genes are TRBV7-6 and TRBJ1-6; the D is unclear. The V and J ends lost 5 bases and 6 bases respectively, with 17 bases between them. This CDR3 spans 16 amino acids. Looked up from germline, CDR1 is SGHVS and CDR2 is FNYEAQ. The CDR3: CASSLGGGAGNSPLHF. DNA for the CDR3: TGTGCCAGCAGCCTAGGTGGAGGCGCGGGTAATTCACCCCTCCACTTT.

CDR3 region: CASSQPGVAREQYF. The CDR3, as DNA: TGCGCCAGCAGCCAACCCGGCGTGGCCCGCGAGCAGTACTTC. The V gene is TRBV4-1, the J gene TRBJ2-7; no clear D. The V gene lost 2 bases and the J gene lost 6 bases, with 14 bases spanning the gap. Germline V gene lookup returns CDR1 MGHRA and CDR2 YSYEKL. This CDR3 is 14 amino acids long.

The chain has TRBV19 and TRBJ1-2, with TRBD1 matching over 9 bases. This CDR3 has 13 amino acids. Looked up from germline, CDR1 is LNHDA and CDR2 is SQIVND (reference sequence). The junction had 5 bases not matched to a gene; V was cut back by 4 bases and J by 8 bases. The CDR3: CASSTRQGDGYTF. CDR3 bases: TGTGCCAGTAGTACCAGACAGGGGGACGGCTACACCTTC.

This CDR3 reads CASSLSHSGANVLTF. CDR3 sequence (DNA): TGTGCCAGCAGCCTTAGCCACTCTGGGGCCAACGTCCTGACTTTC. The chain links TRBV7-3 to TRBJ2-6; no reliable D call. Germline loops: CDR1 SGHTA, CDR2 FQGTGA. The CDR3 consists of 15 residues. Trimming pared 5 bases from V and 0 bases from J, leaving 8 bases between. Combining the CDR3 with reference TRBV7-3 and TRBJ2-6 gives the whole variable domain GAGVSQTPSNKVTEKGKYVELRCDPISGHTALYWYRQSLGQGPEFLIYFQGTGAADDSGLPNDRFFAVRPEGSVSTLKIQRTERGDSAVYLCASSLSHSGANVLTFGAGSRLTVL.

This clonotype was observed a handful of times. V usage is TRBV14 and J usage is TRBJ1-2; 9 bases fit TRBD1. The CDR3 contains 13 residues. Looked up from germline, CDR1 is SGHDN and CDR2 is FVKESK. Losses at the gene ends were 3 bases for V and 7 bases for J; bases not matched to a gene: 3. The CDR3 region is CASSQDRGGGYTF. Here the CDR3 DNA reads TGTGCCAGCAGCCAGGACAGGGGAGGTGGCTACACCTTC.

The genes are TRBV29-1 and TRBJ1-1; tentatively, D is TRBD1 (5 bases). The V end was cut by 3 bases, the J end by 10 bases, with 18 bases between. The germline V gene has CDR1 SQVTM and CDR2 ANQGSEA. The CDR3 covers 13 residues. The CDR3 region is CSVEGRDLRGAFF. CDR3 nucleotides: TGCAGCGTTGAGGGCAGGGATCTCCGTGGAGCTTTCTTT.

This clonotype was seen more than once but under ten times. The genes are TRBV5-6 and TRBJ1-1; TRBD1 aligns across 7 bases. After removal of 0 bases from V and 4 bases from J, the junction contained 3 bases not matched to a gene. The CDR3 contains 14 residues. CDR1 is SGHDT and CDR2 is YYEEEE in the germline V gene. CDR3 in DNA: TGTGCCAGCAGCTTGGGAGGGGGCGGCACTGAAGCTTTCTTT. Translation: CASSLGGGGTEAFF.

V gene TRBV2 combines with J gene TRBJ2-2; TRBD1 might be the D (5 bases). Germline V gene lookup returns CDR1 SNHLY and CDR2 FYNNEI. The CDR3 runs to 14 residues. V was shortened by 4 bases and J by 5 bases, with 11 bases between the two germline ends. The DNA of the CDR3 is TGTGCCAGCAGTGTTTTTCAGGGTACCGGGGAGCTGTTTTTT. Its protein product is CASSVFQGTGELFF.

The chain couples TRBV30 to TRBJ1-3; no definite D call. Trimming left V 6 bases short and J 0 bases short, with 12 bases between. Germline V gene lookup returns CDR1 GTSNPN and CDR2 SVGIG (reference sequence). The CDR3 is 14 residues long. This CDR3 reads CACRRAGSGNTIYF. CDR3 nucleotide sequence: TGTGCCTGTCGTAGAGCAGGCTCTGGAAACACCATATATTTT.

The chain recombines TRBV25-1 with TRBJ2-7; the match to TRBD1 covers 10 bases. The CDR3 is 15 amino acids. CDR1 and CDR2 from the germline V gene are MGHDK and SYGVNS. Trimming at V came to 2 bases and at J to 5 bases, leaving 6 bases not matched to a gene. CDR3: CASSEPGQGTHEQYF. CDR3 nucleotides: TGTGCCAGCAGTGAACCGGGACAGGGGACACACGAGCAGTACTTC.

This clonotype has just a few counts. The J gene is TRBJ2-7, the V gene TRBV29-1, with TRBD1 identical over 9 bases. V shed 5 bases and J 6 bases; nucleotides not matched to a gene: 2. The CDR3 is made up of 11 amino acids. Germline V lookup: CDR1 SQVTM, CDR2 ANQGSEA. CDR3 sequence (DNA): TGCAGCGTTACGACAGGGGGCGAGCAGTACTTC. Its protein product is CSVTTGGEQYF.

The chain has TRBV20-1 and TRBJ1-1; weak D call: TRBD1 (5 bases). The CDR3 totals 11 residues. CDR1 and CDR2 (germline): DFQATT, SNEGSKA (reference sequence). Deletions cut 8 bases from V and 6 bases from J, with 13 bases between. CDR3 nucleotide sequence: TGCAGTCGAGCCCAGGGTGCTGAAGCTTTCTTT. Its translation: CSRAQGAEAFF.

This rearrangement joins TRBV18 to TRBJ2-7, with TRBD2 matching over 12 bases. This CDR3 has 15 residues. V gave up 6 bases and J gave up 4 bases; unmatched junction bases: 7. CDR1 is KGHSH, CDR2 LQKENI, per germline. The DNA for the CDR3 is TGTGCCAGCTCCCTCGGGACTAGCGGGTTATACGAGCAGTACTTC. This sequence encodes CASSLGTSGLYEQYF.

Here the CDR3 DNA reads TGTGCCAGCAGGGTCGACACCAGCAATCAGCCCCAGCATTTT. Its protein is CASRVDTSNQPQHF. V usage is TRBV2 and J usage is TRBJ1-5; D ambiguous. This CDR3 comprises 14 residues. V lost 6 bases and J 1 base, leaving 10 bases between the germline ends. CDR1 and CDR2 (germline): SNHLY, FYNNEI.

This CDR3 reads CSARRAQETQYF. The CDR3 coding sequence is TGCAGCGCTCGGAGGGCCCAAGAGACCCAGTACTTC. J is TRBJ2-5 and V is TRBV29-1, with TRBD2 as a possible D gene (6 bases). CDR3 size: 12 residues. Germline lookup yields CDR1 SQVTM and CDR2 ANQGSEA. Deletions cut 7 bases from V and 1 base from J, with 10 bases between.

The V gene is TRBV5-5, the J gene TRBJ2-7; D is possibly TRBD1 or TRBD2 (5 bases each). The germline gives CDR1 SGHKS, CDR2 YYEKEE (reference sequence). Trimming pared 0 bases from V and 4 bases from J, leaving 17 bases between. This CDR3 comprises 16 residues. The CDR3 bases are TGTGCCAGCAGCTTGGCGGGGACGGCAACAGCTTACGAGCAGTACTTC. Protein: CASSLAGTATAYEQYF. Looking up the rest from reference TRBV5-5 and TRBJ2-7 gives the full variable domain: DAGVTQSPTHLIKTRGQQVTLRCSPISGHKSVSWYQQVLGQGPQFIFQYYEKEERGRGNFPDRFSARQFPNYSSELNVNALLLGDSALYLCASSLAGTATAYEQYFGPGTRLTVT.

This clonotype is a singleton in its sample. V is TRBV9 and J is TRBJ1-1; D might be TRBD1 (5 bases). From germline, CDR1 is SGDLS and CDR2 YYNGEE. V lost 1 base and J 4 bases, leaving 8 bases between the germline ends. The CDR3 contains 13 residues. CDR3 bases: TGTGCCAGCAGCGTACAGGGACGCACTGAAGCTTTCTTT. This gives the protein CASSVQGRTEAFF. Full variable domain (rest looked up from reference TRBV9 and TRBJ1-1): DSGVTQTPKHLITATGQRVTLRCSPRSGDLSVYWYQQSLDQGLQFLIQYYNGEERAKGNILERFSAQQFPDLHSELNLSSLELGDSALYFCASSVQGRTEAFFGQGTRLTVV.

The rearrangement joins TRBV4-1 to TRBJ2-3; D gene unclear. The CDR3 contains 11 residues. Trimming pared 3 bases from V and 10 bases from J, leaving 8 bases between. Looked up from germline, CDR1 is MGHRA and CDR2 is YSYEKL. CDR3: CASSQDRAQYF. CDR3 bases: TGCGCCAGCAGCCAGGATCGGGCGCAGTATTTT.

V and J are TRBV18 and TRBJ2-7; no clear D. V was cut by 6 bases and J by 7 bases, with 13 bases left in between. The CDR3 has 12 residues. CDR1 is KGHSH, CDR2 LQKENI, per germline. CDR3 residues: CASSPLGGEQYF. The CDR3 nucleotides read TGTGCCAGCTCTCCCCTGGGCGGTGAGCAGTACTTC.